This T cell receptor (beta chain) was recorded in a study of blood T cell repertoires in COVID-19. Study-wide context: Symptom resolution, clearance, or two negative PCRs marked the recovered donors of Cohort 3. The analysed material was cDNA or gDNA that came from T cells, B-cell-depleted T cells, or PBMCs.

Clones were read by immunoSEQ multiplex PCR, and TCRdb kept only the in-frame ones, dropping some. This table holds approximately 190,000 clones, more than 85% found once. Adults between roughly 18 and 90 years of age took part from under 30 US areas. Categorization into cohorts depended on clinical history that participants reported. CDR1 is MNHEY and CDR2 is SVGAGI in the germline V gene. The CDR3 has 11 amino acids. The germline V and J ends were trimmed by 5 bases and 4 bases, with 6 bases remaining between them. The specimen sequenced was PBMCs or T cells enriched from blood (not recorded which). The chain couples TRBV6-5 to TRBJ2-7; D is ambiguous. This TCR was recovered from a woman aged 40 to 50 in a cohort exposed to, infected with or recovered from COVID-19 (not recorded which). The DNA for the CDR3 is TGTGCCAGCAGTACCAGTTACGAGCAGTACTTC. It translates to CASSTSYEQYF.